This T cell receptor beta chain is drawn from a study of blood T cells in healthy people across ages. Broader study findings: Naive and antigen-experienced cells could not be conclusively compared, given unsorted PBMCs. A greater number of naive CD4+ cells and higher diversity distinguished long-lived donors from aged donors.

The CDR3 has 16 amino acids. Germline assignment: CDR1 SQVTM and CDR2 ANQGSEA. Trimming stripped 1 base from V and 1 base from J, with 16 bases between. Using a J-beta primer mix together with a sample-barcoded 5' primer, a second PCR was run for roughly 7 to 11 cycles. Unique molecular identifiers of 12 random nucleotides labeled each cDNA. No fewer than 3 million CDR3-containing paired-end reads came from each sample. One entry per CDR3 protein results from TCRdb running MiXCR on the 5' RACE reads. Among roughly 1,500,000 distinct CDR3 sequences listed, around two fifths were seen once. This clonotype appeared a few times. Antigen specificity is unknown.

This TCR was recovered from a woman aged 18-29 years in good health. The sequencing sample was made of blood. This chain uses TRBV29-1 with TRBJ1-2; D is unclear. CDR3 protein: CSVEGQDPRFNYGYTF. The CDR3 DNA is TGCAGCGTTGAAGGGCAGGACCCTCGATTTAACTATGGCTACACCTTC.